Below are 31 T cell receptor beta chains sequenced from a single sample in a study of Tregs in tolerant kidney transplant recipients (dated by TCRdb to the late 2010s). The label giving this sample's time point can be read as: blood sample drawn before combined kidney and bone marrow transplant. For bulk CFSE mixed lymphocyte reactions, CFSE-labeled recipient PBMCs were cocultured for 5 to 7 days with irradiated donor PBMCs, after which the cells were stained for CD3/CD4/CD8 and FACS-sorted. These receptors lack a known antigen. Library construction relied on the immunoSEQ multiplex PCR assay. The table was pulled from immuneACCESS by TCRdb, which kept in-frame rearrangements only. Such tables lose some clones; where checked, under half of the loss comes from unresolved V genes, and the rest has no known cause. The sample's records list fewer than 3,000 clones. The leading ten clones occupy about 5.2% of the sample.

Here the sequenced sample was CD8+ T cells from blood cultured with allogeneic cells, taken before the transplant. These receptors originate from a human patient who received a combined kidney and bone marrow transplant.

The CDR3 sequence: CASSLMDRTYEQYF. Incomplete CDR3 DNA: TGTGCCAGCAGTTTAATGGACAGGACCTACGAG. This chain uses TRBV27 with TRBJ2-7, with 7 bases lining up with TRBD1. The sequenced fragment ends 3 residues before the CDR3 boundary, so the rest is inferred from the germline J gene. V lost 2 bases and J lost 2; bases outside the gene matches: 3. CDR1 is MNHEY and CDR2 is SMNVEV in the germline V gene (reference sequence). The length of the CDR3 is 14 residues.

Notes on this clone: A junction boundary mismatches the germline segment, possibly from a read error. The read terminates 3 residues ahead of where the CDR3 ends, so the germline J gene completes it. The chain is built from TRBV4-2 and TRBJ1-2; maybe TRBD1 (6 bases). This CDR3 contains 13 residues. Germline loops: CDR1 LGHNA, CDR2 YNFKEQ. The CDR3: CASSQVPGVGYTF. The part of the CDR3 DNA that was read is TGCGCCAGCAGCCAAGTCCCAGGGGTTGGC.

Notes on this clone: The read finishes 3 residues shy of the CDR3 end, and the germline J gene is used to complete it. This rearrangement joins TRBV5-1 to TRBJ2-7; a weak D match, TRBD1 (6 bases). Between the trimmed V and J ends, which lost 4 bases and 3 bases, there was a span of 14 bases. Germline-derived CDR1 and CDR2 are SGHRS and YFSETQ. The CDR3 sequence is 14 residues long. CDR3 loop: CASSAGVGSYEQYF. Partial CDR3 DNA: TGCGCCAGCAGCGCAGGGGTGGGGAGCTACGAG.

According to its frequency, this clone is medium-sized. The read terminates 3 residues before the CDR3 end, so the remaining end is supplied by the germline J gene. The rearrangement uses TRBV29-1 and TRBJ2-7, with 8 bases fitting TRBD2. Germline CDR1 SQVTM, CDR2 ANQGSEA. Trimming took 0 bases from V and 6 from J; bases not matched to a gene: 10. CDR3 length: 15 residues. This CDR3 is CSVEEGRGLDGEQYF. The sequenced part of the CDR3 DNA is TGCAGCGTTGAAGAGGGTAGGGGACTAGACGGCGAG.

By frequency, this clone is large (0.1 to 1%). The DNA ends 3 residues before the CDR3 does, and the rest of the CDR3 is filled in from the germline J gene. The rearrangement links TRBV2 to TRBJ1-1, with D possibly matching TRBD1 (5 bases). This CDR3 is 12 amino acids long. CDR1 and CDR2 (germline): SNHLY, FYNNEI. The V gene lost 7 bases and the J gene lost 5 bases, with 11 bases spanning the gap. The chain's CDR3 is CASTGVWTEAFF. The part of the CDR3 DNA that was read is TGTGCCAGCACGGGGGTTTGGACTGAA.

Turning to this clone: The sequenced fragment ends 3 residues before the CDR3 boundary, so the rest is inferred from the germline J gene. The chain carries TRBV30 and TRBJ2-7, with a possible D match to TRBD1 (6 bases). Per germline, CDR1 GTSNPN and CDR2 SVGIG (reference sequence). The CDR3 has 13 residues. The V and J ends lost 2 bases and 6 bases respectively, with 14 bases between them. The CDR3 region is CAWSWGPRGEQYF. The part of the CDR3 DNA that was read is TGTGCCTGGAGTTGGGGCCCCAGGGGCGAG.

Regarding this clone: The CDR3 end lies 3 residues beyond the end of the read and is filled in from the germline J gene. This chain links TRBV13 with TRBJ2-5; tentatively, D is TRBD1 (5 bases). The V gene lost 0 bases and the J gene lost 2 bases, with 7 bases spanning the gap. The CDR3 spans 14 residues. CDR1 is PRHDT and CDR2 is FYEKMQ in the germline V gene (reference sequence). The CDR3 here is CASSLGAGQETQYF. The part of the CDR3 DNA that was read is TGTGCCAGCAGCTTAGGGGCAGGGCAAGAGACC. The whole variable domain, remainder taken from reference TRBV13 and TRBJ2-5, is AAGVIQSPRHLIKEKRETATLKCYPIPRHDTVYWYQQGPGQDPQFLISFYEKMQSDKGSIPDRFSAQQFSDYHSELNMSSLELGDSALYFCASSLGAGQETQYFGPGTRLLVL.

A word on this clone: The CDR3 end is not reached by the read, which stops 3 residues before it; the germline J gene fills it in. This chain connects TRBV4-1 to TRBJ1-1; weak D call: TRBD1 (5 bases). This CDR3 is 14 amino acids long. Germline assignment: CDR1 MGHRA and CDR2 YSYEKL. V was trimmed by 0 bases and J by 5 bases, leaving 10 bases between them. The CDR3 bases that were read are TGCGCCAGCAGCCAAGAGGCCCCAGGGACTGAA. It encodes CASSQEAPGTE. The full CDR3 protein reads CASSQEAPGTEAFF.

This clone shows up as medium-sized by frequency. The CDR3 end lies 3 residues beyond the end of the read and is filled in from the germline J gene. The chain couples TRBV19 to TRBJ1-1, with 7 positions matching TRBD1. V was pared by 6 bases and J by 4 bases, with 8 bases of the junction left unmatched. This CDR3 comprises 14 residues. Germline V gene sequence: CDR1 LNHDA, CDR2 SQIVND (reference sequence). CDR3 bases read: TGTGCCAGTAGCCAAGGGGGCGCGAGCACTGAA. Translating it yields CASSQGGASTE. The CDR3 as a whole reads CASSQGGASTEAFF. Full variable domain (remainder filled in from reference TRBV19 and TRBJ1-1): DGGITQSPKYLFRKEGQNVTLSCEQNLNHDAMYWYRQDPGQGLRLIYYSQIVNDFQKGDIAEGYSVSREKKESFPLTVTSAQKNPTAFYLCASSQGGASTEAFFGQGTRLTVV.

This clone is called medium-sized based on its frequency. The CDR3 end lies 3 residues beyond the end of the read and is filled in from the germline J gene. The chain uses TRBV6-2 or TRBV6-3 and TRBJ2-1; TRBD1 agrees at 8 bases. The CDR3 loop spans 12 amino acids. Germline V gene sequence: CDR1 MNHEY, CDR2 SVGEGT. V gave up 10 bases and J gave up 6 bases; unmatched junction bases: 5. CDR3 in amino acids: CATLDRANEQFF. The sequenced CDR3 bases are TGTGCCACCTTGGACAGGGCCAATGAG.

Points on this clone: Read data end 3 residues before the CDR3 end; the end is taken from the germline J gene. The V and J genes are TRBV7-6 and TRBJ2-1; 10 positions match TRBD2. Per germline, CDR1 SGHVS and CDR2 FNYEAQ. This CDR3 contains 17 residues. The junction had 10 bases not matched to a gene; V was cut back by 5 bases and J by 3 bases. The CDR3 reads CASSPWTSGVIYNEQFF. The DNA read from the CDR3 is TGTGCCAGCAGCCCTTGGACTAGCGGAGTGATCTACAATGAG.

Judged by frequency, this clone is medium-sized. The CDR3 goes on 3 residues after the read ends, and that part is filled in from the germline J gene. The chain combines TRBV12-3 or TRBV12-4 with TRBJ2-1; a possible D gene is TRBD1 (5 bases). The V end was cut by 3 bases, the J end by 2 bases, with 8 bases between. This CDR3 region has 14 residues. CDR3 protein: CASSLGQTYNEQFF. CDR3 DNA (partial): TGTGCCAGCAGTTTGGGGCAGACCTACAATGAG.

As regards this clone: The CDR3 end falls 3 residues outside the read, so it is completed with the germline J gene. V is TRBV12-3 or TRBV12-4 and J is TRBJ2-7; perhaps TRBD1 as D (6 bases). There are 16 residues in the CDR3. Trimming left V 6 bases short and J 6 bases short, with 24 bases between. CDR3 residues: CASSPSAGRGGSEQYF. Partial CDR3 DNA: TGTGCCAGCAGCCCGTCGGCAGGGCGAGGGGGTAGCGAG.

Frequency places this clone as medium-sized. The read halts 3 residues ahead of the CDR3 end, with the missing end drawn from the germline J gene. The chain links TRBV5-1 to TRBJ1-3, with 9 bases lining up with TRBD1. The CDR3 runs to 15 residues. Per the germline V gene, CDR1 is SGHRS and CDR2 is YFSETQ. Losses at the gene ends were 4 bases for V and 1 base for J; bases not matched to a gene: 3. The CDR3 loop reads CASSPDRGSGNTIYF. The covered CDR3 bases are TGCGCCAGCAGCCCGGACAGGGGATCTGGAAACACC.

Details on this clone: The read finishes 3 residues shy of the CDR3 end, and the germline J gene is used to complete it. The gene calls are TRBV7-9 and TRBJ1-1; no definite D call. The CDR3 is 14 amino acids. V dropped 0 bases and J dropped 1 base, with 6 bases sitting between them. The germline CDR1 and CDR2 sequences are SEHNR and FQNEAQ (reference sequence). Partial CDR3 DNA: TGTGCCAGCAGCTTAGCACCAGGGAACACTGAA. Protein product: CASSLAPGNTE. The full-length CDR3 reads as CASSLAPGNTEAFF.

Comment on this clone: Read data end 3 residues before the CDR3 end; the end is taken from the germline J gene. This sequence joins TRBV19 and TRBJ2-1, with D unclear. CDR1 is LNHDA, CDR2 SQIVND, per germline (reference sequence). The CDR3 is 13 residues long. Deletions cut 9 bases from V and 9 bases from J, with 18 bases between. The DNA read from the CDR3 is TGTGCCAGCTTCAATGGGCAGGTCGGTGAG. This sequence encodes CASFNGQVGE. The entire CDR3 reads CASFNGQVGEQFF.

Comment on this clone: The read finishes 3 residues shy of the CDR3 end, and the germline J gene is used to complete it. This chain links TRBV5-6 with TRBJ2-5; D is uncertain. The V gene lost 2 bases and the J gene lost 1 base, with 9 bases spanning the gap. Germline assignment: CDR1 SGHDT and CDR2 YYEEEE. CDR3 length equals 14 residues. The sequenced CDR3 bases are TGTGCCAGCAGCTTCGGCGGCCTCCAAGAGACC. This gives the protein CASSFGGLQET. Given in full, the CDR3 is CASSFGGLQETQYF.

In the case of this clone: The CDR3 end falls 3 residues outside the read, so it is completed with the germline J gene. The J gene is TRBJ2-1, the V gene TRBV5-1; TRBD1 agrees at 7 bases. Unmatched junction bases numbered 5, after V lost 3 bases and J lost 2 bases. The germline V gene has CDR1 SGHRS and CDR2 YFSETQ. The CDR3 extends over 15 amino acids. This CDR3 is CASSWDSAPYNEQFF. The sequenced CDR3 bases are TGCGCCAGCAGCTGGGACAGCGCACCCTACAATGAG.

On this clone: The observed sequence ends 3 residues before the CDR3 terminus, with the missing tail filled in from the germline J gene. V is TRBV20-1 and J is TRBJ2-1, with 11 nucleotides matching TRBD2. The CDR3 length is 15 residues. Germline trimming cut 6 bases from V and 5 bases from J; bases unmatched to any gene: 9. The germline V gene encodes CDR1 DFQATT and CDR2 SNEGSKA (reference sequence). The CDR3 is CSATIAGGLDNEQFF. CDR3 DNA, as far as it was read: TGCAGTGCCACCATAGCGGGAGGGCTAGACAATGAG.

Of note for this clone: The CDR3 is cut off 3 residues early in the read; its end comes from the germline J gene. V gene TRBV12-3 or TRBV12-4 combines with J gene TRBJ1-2, with 9 bases fitting TRBD1. There are 18 residues in the CDR3. V lost 5 bases, J lost 1 base, and 14 bases stayed unmatched. The CDR3 DNA, read in part, is TGTGCCAGCAGTCAGGGGTGGCACAGGGGGCCCCTTAACTATGGC. It encodes CASSQGWHRGPLNYG. The full CDR3 reads CASSQGWHRGPLNYGYTF.

Its frequency marks this clone as medium-sized. CDR3: CSARDLGLAGDEQFF. The part of the CDR3 DNA that was read is TGCAGTGCTAGAGACCTTGGACTAGCGGGAGATGAG. The chain joins TRBV20-1 to TRBJ2-1; 13 bases fit TRBD2. The observed sequence ends 3 residues before the CDR3 terminus, with the missing tail filled in from the germline J gene. With V trimmed by 0 bases and J by 8 bases, 4 bases remained unmatched. Germline V gives CDR1 DFQATT, CDR2 SNEGSKA (reference sequence). The CDR3 consists of 15 residues.

On this clone itself: The read stops 3 residues short of the end of the CDR3; the missing end is completed from the germline J gene. This sequence joins TRBV7-6 and TRBJ2-1; possibly TRBD2 for D (6 bases). The germline V gene has CDR1 SGHVS and CDR2 FNYEAQ. The CDR3 is 16 amino acids. The ends were cut back, 5 bases at V and 6 bases at J, with 20 bases in the middle. CDR3 loop: CASSRGEATNFNEQFF. The DNA read from the CDR3 is TGTGCCAGCAGCCGAGGGGAGGCCACTAACTTCAATGAG.

In regard to this clone: With the read ending 3 residues before the CDR3 end, the germline J gene is used to fill in that end. The chain carries TRBV5-1 and TRBJ2-7; a possible D gene is TRBD2 (7 bases). Per germline, CDR1 SGHRS and CDR2 YFSETQ. The germline V and J ends were trimmed by 0 bases and 0 bases, with 13 bases remaining between them. This CDR3 is 16 amino acids long. The covered CDR3 bases are TGCGCCAGCAGCTTGGTCGCGGGGGCAAGCTCCTACGAG. This translates into CASSLVAGASSYE. The whole CDR3 protein reads CASSLVAGASSYEQYF.

For this clone: Read data end 3 residues before the CDR3 end; the end is taken from the germline J gene. The chain couples TRBV20-1 to TRBJ2-1, with 9 bases identical to TRBD2. This CDR3 contains 16 residues. Unmatched junction bases numbered 16, after V lost 6 bases and J lost 7 bases. Germline assignment: CDR1 DFQATT and CDR2 SNEGSKA (reference sequence). The sequenced CDR3 bases are TGCAGTGCCCACCCTGGGGCAGCGGGGGGTTGGAATGAG. Protein sequence: CSAHPGAAGGWNE. The CDR3, in full, reads CSAHPGAAGGWNEQFF.

Worth noting for this clone: The read gets to within 3 residues of the CDR3 end, and the germline J gene fills in the rest. The chain carries TRBV9 and TRBJ2-7; 11 bases align to TRBD2. This CDR3 region has 15 residues. Germline-derived CDR1 and CDR2 are SGDLS and YYNGEE. V lost 3 bases to trimming and J lost 3 bases; unmatched junction nucleotides: 5. The part of the CDR3 DNA that was read is TGTGCCAGCAGCGGAAAAGGGACTAGCGGCTACGAG. Protein: CASSGKGTSGYE. The complete CDR3 protein is CASSGKGTSGYEQYF.

About this clone: The observed sequence ends 3 residues before the CDR3 terminus, with the missing tail filled in from the germline J gene. The rearrangement links TRBV15 to TRBJ2-3, with D maybe TRBD1 (5 bases). The CDR3 has 14 amino acids. Germline V gene lookup returns CDR1 LNHNV and CDR2 YYDKDF (reference sequence). V lost 5 bases and J lost 4, with 13 bases in between. CDR3 sequence: CATSGDSSPDTQYF. The sequenced part of the CDR3 DNA is TGTGCCACCAGCGGTGACAGTTCCCCAGATACG.

Concerning this clone itself: The CDR3 is cut off 3 residues early in the read; its end comes from the germline J gene. The rearrangement links TRBV7-6 to TRBJ2-7; TRBD2 matches at 7 bases. Trimming at V came to 1 base and at J to 3 bases, leaving 6 bases not matched to a gene. CDR1 and CDR2 from the germline V gene are SGHVS and FNYEAQ. CDR3 size: 15 residues. The DNA read from the CDR3 is TGTGCCAGCAGCTTAGTGTCTAGCGGCCACTACGAG. Protein sequence: CASSLVSSGHYE. The CDR3 in its entirety is CASSLVSSGHYEQYF.

This clone is called medium-sized (0.01 to 0.1%) based on its frequency. The read comes to an end 3 residues before the CDR3 does, leaving the germline J gene to fill in the end. This chain joins TRBV2 and TRBJ2-1, with 11 bases lining up with TRBD2. The germline V gene has CDR1 SNHLY and CDR2 FYNNEI. The CDR3 is 14 amino acids. The junction had 6 bases not matched to a gene; V was cut back by 7 bases and J by 7 bases. Partial CDR3 DNA: TGTGCCAGCATCGTGACTAGCGGGGTAAATGAG. The encoded protein is CASIVTSGVNE. The entire CDR3 protein reads CASIVTSGVNEQFF.

Points on this clone: The junction departs from the called germline gene at one end, perhaps through a read error. The sequence runs out 3 residues before the end of the CDR3; the remainder is reconstructed from the germline J gene. This rearrangement joins TRBV4-2 to TRBJ2-2; D perhaps matches TRBD2 (5 bases). This CDR3 spans 16 amino acids. Germline V gene data show CDR1 as LGHNA and CDR2 as YNFKEQ. The CDR3: CASSQEPAANTGELFF. CDR3 DNA, as far as it was read: TGCGCCAGCAGCCAAGAACCAGCGGCAAACACCGGGGAG.

This clone is labeled large (0.1 to 1%) based on frequency. The CDR3 region is CASSGGTGNYGYTF. Incomplete CDR3 DNA: TGTGCCAGCAGCGGGGGGACAGGGAACTATGGC. The chain is built from TRBV7-6 and TRBJ1-2; the match to TRBD1 covers 9 bases. Sequencing ends 3 residues short of the CDR3 end; the germline J gene provides the rest. CDR1 is SGHVS and CDR2 is FNYEAQ in the germline V gene. The CDR3 is 14 residues long. Losses at the gene ends were 5 bases for V and 2 bases for J; bases not matched to a gene: 3.

About this clone: Coverage ceases 3 residues before the CDR3 finishes, and the germline J gene fills in the end. The chain links TRBV20-1 to TRBJ2-7; D might be TRBD2 (6 bases). Germline V gives CDR1 DFQATT, CDR2 SNEGSKA (reference sequence). Trimming removed 0 bases from V and 5 bases from J, with 17 bases in between. The CDR3 extends over 15 amino acids. The sequenced CDR3 bases are TGCAGTGCTAGAGATGGGCCTTCCTCGGGGGACGAG. This sequence encodes CSARDGPSSGDE. The CDR3 in its entirety is CSARDGPSSGDEQYF.